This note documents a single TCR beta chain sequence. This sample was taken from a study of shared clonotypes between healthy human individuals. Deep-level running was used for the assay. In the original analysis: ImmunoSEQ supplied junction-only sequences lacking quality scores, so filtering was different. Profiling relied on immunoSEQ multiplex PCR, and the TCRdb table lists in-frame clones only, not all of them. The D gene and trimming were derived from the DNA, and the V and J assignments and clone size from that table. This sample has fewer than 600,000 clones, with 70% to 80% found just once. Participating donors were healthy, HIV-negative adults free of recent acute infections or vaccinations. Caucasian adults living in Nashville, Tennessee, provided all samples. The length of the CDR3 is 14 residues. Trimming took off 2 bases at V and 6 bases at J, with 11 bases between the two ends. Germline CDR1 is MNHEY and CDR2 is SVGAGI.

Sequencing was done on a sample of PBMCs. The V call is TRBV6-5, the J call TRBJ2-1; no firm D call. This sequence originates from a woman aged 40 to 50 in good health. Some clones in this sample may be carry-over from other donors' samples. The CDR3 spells CASSYKDRSNEQFF. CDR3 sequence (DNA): TGTGCCAGCAGTTACAAGGATAGAAGCAATGAGCAGTTCTTC.